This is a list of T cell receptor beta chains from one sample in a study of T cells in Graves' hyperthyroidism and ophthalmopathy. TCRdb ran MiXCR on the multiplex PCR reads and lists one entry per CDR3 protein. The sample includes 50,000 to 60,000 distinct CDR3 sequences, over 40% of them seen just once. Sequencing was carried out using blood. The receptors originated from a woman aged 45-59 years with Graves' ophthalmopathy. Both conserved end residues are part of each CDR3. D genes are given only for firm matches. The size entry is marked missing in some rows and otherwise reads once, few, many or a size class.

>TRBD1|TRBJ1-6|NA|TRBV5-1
CASSSDRRDSPLHF
TGTGCCAGCAGCTCGGACAGGAGGGATTCACCCCTCCACTTT
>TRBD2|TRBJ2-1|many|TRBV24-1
CATSDFTSGGWNEQFF
TGTGCCACCAGTGATTTTACTAGCGGGGGCTGGAATGAGCAGTTCTTC
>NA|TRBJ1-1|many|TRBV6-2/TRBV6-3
CASSSGTEAFF
TGTGCCAGCAGTTCGGGCACTGAAGCTTTCTTT
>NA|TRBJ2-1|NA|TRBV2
CLSNGGNYNEQFF
TGTTTGTCGAACGGAGGAAACTACAATGAGCAGTTCTTC
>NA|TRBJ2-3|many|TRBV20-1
CSAKVGGGTDTQYF
TGCAGTGCTAAAGTAGGGGGGGGCACAGATACGCAGTATTTT
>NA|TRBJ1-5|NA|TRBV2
CASSEQRQGWNQPQHF
TGTGCCAGCAGTGAACAACGGCAGGGCTGGAATCAGCCCCAGCATTTT
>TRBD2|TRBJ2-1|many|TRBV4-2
CASSPRTSGRAIYNEQFF
TGTGCCAGCAGCCCGCGGACTAGCGGGAGGGCCATCTACAATGAGCAGTTCTTC
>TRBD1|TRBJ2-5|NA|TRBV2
CASSEALRTGGWETQYF
TGTGCCAGCAGTGAAGCCCTCCGGACAGGGGGCTGGGAGACCCAGTACTTC
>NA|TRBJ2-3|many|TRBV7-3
CASSESNPLTDTQYF
TGTGCCAGCAGTGAAAGTAACCCCCTCACAGATACGCAGTATTTT
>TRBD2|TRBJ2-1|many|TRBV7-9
CASSLEVGLAYNEQFF
TGTGCCAGCAGCTTAGAGGTGGGACTAGCCTACAATGAGCAGTTCTTC
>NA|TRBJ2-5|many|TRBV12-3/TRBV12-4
CASSSSWSQETQYF
TGTGCCAGCAGTTCCTCGTGGAGTCAAGAGACCCAGTACTTC
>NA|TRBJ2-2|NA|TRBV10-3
CAISESSGELFF
TGTGCCATCAGTGAGTCGTCCGGGGAGCTGTTTTTT
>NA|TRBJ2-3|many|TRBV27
CASSRKDTTDTQYF
TGTGCCAGCAGTCGGAAGGACACCACAGATACGCAGTATTTT
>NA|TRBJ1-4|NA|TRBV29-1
CSVEDTVRGTDEKLFF
TGCAGCGTTGAAGACACAGTGCGGGGCACAGATGAAAAACTGTTTTTT
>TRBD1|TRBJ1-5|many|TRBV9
CASSVGQGAGQPQHF
TGTGCCAGCAGCGTAGGCCAGGGGGCTGGTCAGCCCCAGCATTTT
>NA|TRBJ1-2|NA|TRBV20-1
CSARENYNQGYTF
TGCAGTGCTAGAGAGAATTATAACCAGGGCTACACCTTC